The 28 T cell receptor beta chains in this list originate from one sample, sequenced in a study of early T cells in non-severe SARS-CoV-2 infection. TCRdb used MiXCR to reprocess the 5' RACE reads, holding one entry per CDR3 protein. The data contain around 70,000 distinct CDR3 sequences, more than 10% of them seen just once; the ten biggest clones take up 3.5% to 5.5%. Source material: whole blood. The receptors originated from an adult who was a healthcare worker with PCR-confirmed SARS-CoV-2 infection or an uninfected control (not recorded which).

This clonotype turned up a few times. This chain joins TRBV2 and TRBJ2-7; 13 nucleotides match TRBD2. V lost 3 bases to trimming and J lost 6 bases; unmatched junction nucleotides: 8. CDR1 SNHLY and CDR2 FYNNEI come from the germline V gene. The CDR3 is 16 amino acids. CDR3 region: CASSDTTSGGAFEQYF. The CDR3 DNA reads as TGTGCCAGCAGTGACACCACTAGCGGGGGGGCATTCGAGCAGTACTTC.

This clonotype was picked up a small number of times. The chain employs TRBV12-3 or TRBV12-4 and TRBJ2-7; TRBD1 or TRBD2 may be the D gene (5 bases each). Trimming cost V 6 bases and J 3 bases, with 15 bases left between them. The CDR3 extends over 14 amino acids. CDR3 residues: CASSTDGTIYEQYF. The CDR3 bases are TGTGCCAGCAGCACCGACGGGACGATCTACGAGCAGTACTTC.

This clonotype appeared a few times. V usage is TRBV29-1 and J usage is TRBJ2-1; 8 bases line up with TRBD1. Germline CDR1 SQVTM, CDR2 ANQGSEA. V shed 5 bases and J 2 bases; nucleotides not matched to a gene: 5. The CDR3 spans 14 residues. This CDR3 is CSVWTGSAYNEQFF. The CDR3 DNA reads TGCAGCGTTTGGACAGGGAGTGCCTACAATGAGCAGTTCTTC.

The V call is TRBV3-1, the J call TRBJ2-5; a weak D match, TRBD2 (5 bases). Germline lookup yields CDR1 LGHDT and CDR2 YNNKEL (reference sequence). V dropped 9 bases and J dropped 1 base, with 12 bases sitting between them. This CDR3 contains 13 residues. In DNA, the CDR3 is TGTGCCAGTGGACGCGGGCCCCAAGAGACCCAGTACTTC. Translating it yields CASGRGPQETQYF.

There are many counts of this clonotype. The chain combines TRBV29-1 with TRBJ2-2; D is uncertain. CDR1 SQVTM and CDR2 ANQGSEA come from the germline V gene. V lost 4 bases to trimming and J lost 3 bases, with 3 bases between them. This CDR3 has 11 residues. The CDR3 region is CSVGDTGELFF. DNA for the CDR3: TGCAGCGTTGGGGACACCGGGGAGCTGTTTTTT.

The sample holds many counts of this clonotype. The chain links TRBV19 to TRBJ1-2; the D gene is possibly TRBD1 (5 bases). Trimming stripped 9 bases from V and 8 bases from J, with 16 bases between. The CDR3 extends over 12 amino acids. Germline lookup yields CDR1 LNHDA and CDR2 SQIVND (reference sequence). The CDR3 DNA reads as TGTGCCAGCTTGGTGCCAGGGTCAGGCTACACCTTC. Translation: CASLVPGSGYTF.

The V and J genes are TRBV5-1 and TRBJ1-6, with 7 nucleotides matching TRBD1. After removal of 1 base from V and 8 bases from J, the junction contained 3 bases not matched to a gene. The CDR3 totals 14 residues. Germline assignment: CDR1 SGHRS and CDR2 YFSETQ. The CDR3 coding sequence is TGCGCCAGCAGCTTGTCTGGGACAGATTCACCCCTCCACTTT. It codes for CASSLSGTDSPLHF.

The gene calls are TRBV19 and TRBJ2-7; 10 nucleotides align to TRBD2. CDR3 length: 16 amino acids. Germline V gives CDR1 LNHDA, CDR2 SQIVND (reference sequence). Unmatched junction bases numbered 6, after V lost 1 base and J lost 3 bases. CDR3 DNA: TGTGCCAGTAGTATAGGAGGTGGACTAGCGGACTACGAGCAGTACTTC. It yields the protein CASSIGGGLADYEQYF.

This clonotype has a count of ten or more. The V and J genes are TRBV4-1 and TRBJ2-1, with TRBD2 identical over 7 bases. Germline CDR1 reads MGHRA; CDR2 reads YSYEKL. This CDR3 contains 15 residues. V lost 0 bases to trimming and J lost 13 bases; unmatched junction nucleotides: 12. For the CDR3, the DNA is TGCGCCAGCAGCCAAGATGGAGGTAGGCGGGAGAGTCAGTTCTTC. It yields the protein CASSQDGGRRESQFF.

The J gene is TRBJ2-3, the V gene TRBV12-5; the match to TRBD2 covers 10 bases. CDR3 size: 16 residues. The junction had 10 bases not matched to a gene; V was cut back by 5 bases and J by 5 bases. Germline V gene data show CDR1 as LGHNT and CDR2 as FRNRAP. CDR3 in amino acids: CASGPDLLAGKDTQYF. In DNA form, the CDR3 reads TGTGCTAGTGGTCCTGATCTACTAGCGGGAAAAGATACGCAGTATTTT.

The table lists this clonotype with many counts. The V and J genes are TRBV2 and TRBJ2-1; D is uncertain. Germline V gene lookup returns CDR1 SNHLY and CDR2 FYNNEI. Deletions cut 8 bases from V and 4 bases from J, with 9 bases between. The CDR3 has 12 amino acids. The DNA for the CDR3 is TGTGCCAGCCGTCCTAGGTACAATGAGCAGTTCTTC. It specifies CASRPRYNEQFF.

This clonotype was observed a few times. The chain couples TRBV2 to TRBJ1-1; D unresolved. CDR1 SNHLY and CDR2 FYNNEI come from the germline V gene. Trimming shortened V by 4 bases and J by 7 bases, and 7 bases separated the two germline ends. This CDR3 contains 11 residues. The CDR3 bases are TGTGCCAGCAGTGTGGGTCGTGAAGCTTTCTTT. It yields the protein CASSVGREAFF.

The table lists this clonotype with many counts. The chain carries TRBV19 and TRBJ1-2; TRBD1 might be the D (5 bases). The germline V gene encodes CDR1 LNHDA and CDR2 SQIVND (reference sequence). The germline V and J ends were trimmed by 8 bases and 5 bases, with 18 bases remaining between them. The CDR3 spans 14 residues. CDR3 sequence: CASGRDLKGYGYTF. CDR3 sequence (DNA): TGTGCCAGTGGTCGGGACCTCAAGGGGTATGGCTACACCTTC.

V and J are TRBV20-1 and TRBJ2-7; no firm D call. The CDR3 contains 12 residues. Trimming stripped 3 bases from V and 0 bases from J, with 6 bases between. Per germline, CDR1 DFQATT and CDR2 SNEGSKA (reference sequence). Written as DNA, the CDR3 is TGCAGTGCTAGGTTGTACTCCTACGAGCAGTACTTC. The encoded protein is CSARLYSYEQYF.

This clonotype was detected a few times. The chain employs TRBV20-1 and TRBJ2-1; TRBD2 agrees at 9 bases. CDR1 DFQATT and CDR2 SNEGSKA come from the germline V gene (reference sequence). The V segment lost 0 bases and the J segment 4 bases; nucleotides outside the gene matches: 7. The CDR3 runs 16 residues. CDR3 bases: TGCAGTGCTAGAGAACCCTTAGCGGGGGCTTACAATGAGCAGTTCTTC. Amino acid sequence: CSAREPLAGAYNEQFF.

This clonotype occurred many times. The V call is TRBV5-1, the J call TRBJ2-5; unclear D gene. V was shortened by 1 base and J by 0 bases, with 4 bases between the two germline ends. Germline CDR1 is SGHRS and CDR2 is YFSETQ. CDR3 length: 13 residues. The CDR3 is CASSLQYQETQYF. CDR3 DNA: TGCGCCAGCAGCTTGCAGTACCAAGAGACCCAGTACTTC.

This clonotype has a count of ten or more. The V and J genes are TRBV12-3 or TRBV12-4 and TRBJ2-7; D possibly uses TRBD1 or TRBD2 (5 bases each). V shed 5 bases and J shed 2 bases, with 16 bases lying between them. The CDR3 contains 15 residues. CDR3 bases: TGTGCCAGCAGTCCAAAGGGTGGGGGAGCCTACGAGCAGTACTTC. Translating it yields CASSPKGGGAYEQYF.

This clonotype was seen a few times. This chain uses TRBV29-1 with TRBJ2-1, with TRBD1 identical over 7 bases. Germline trimming cut 3 bases from V and 1 base from J; bases unmatched to any gene: 3. Germline CDR1 SQVTM, CDR2 ANQGSEA. This CDR3 contains 14 residues. The CDR3 DNA follows: TGCAGCGTTGAGGTACAGGGGTCCTACAATGAGCAGTTCTTC. Protein product: CSVEVQGSYNEQFF.

The chain has TRBV6-5 and TRBJ2-7; TRBD1 or TRBD2 may be the D gene (5 bases each). The CDR3 sequence is 15 residues long. Germline CDR1 and CDR2: MNHEY and SVGAGI. The V end lost 2 bases, the J end lost 2 bases, and 13 bases lay between the germline ends. The CDR3 DNA is TGTGCCAGCAGTTACCAACGGGACGGACCCTACGAGCAGTACTTC. Protein: CASSYQRDGPYEQYF.

The chain combines TRBV7-8 with TRBJ2-5; tentatively, D is TRBD1 or TRBD2 (5 bases each). The CDR3 length is 15 residues. The V and J ends lost 4 bases and 2 bases respectively, with 14 bases between them. CDR1 is SGHVS and CDR2 is FQNEAQ in the germline V gene. For the CDR3, the DNA is TGTGCCAGCAGCTCAACCGGGACCTCTCAAGAGACCCAGTACTTC. Amino acid sequence: CASSSTGTSQETQYF.

The chain combines TRBV10-2 with TRBJ2-6; 7 nucleotides align to TRBD1. V lost 4 bases, J lost 1 base, and 7 bases stayed unmatched. The V gene's germline CDR1 is WSHSY and CDR2 SAAADI. This CDR3 is 17 amino acids long. The CDR3 loop reads CASSVGGAGSGANVLTF. The CDR3 nucleotides are TGCGCCAGCAGTGTAGGGGGCGCTGGGTCTGGGGCCAACGTCCTGACTTTC.

This clonotype was seen a few times. The chain recombines TRBV7-9 with TRBJ1-1; D possibly corresponds to TRBD1 (5 bases). From germline, CDR1 is SEHNR and CDR2 FQNEAQ (reference sequence). With 4 bases removed from V and 2 bases from J, the gap between germline ends came to 11 bases. This CDR3 has 14 residues. CDR3 DNA sequence: TGTGCCAGCAGCTCCAGGGCCGCTAACACTGAAGCTTTCTTT. Translation: CASSSRAANTEAFF.

The rearrangement uses TRBV29-1 and TRBJ2-1; TRBD2 matches at 10 bases. The CDR3 runs to 13 residues. CDR1 and CDR2 from the germline V gene are SQVTM and ANQGSEA. V lost 6 bases and J lost 5; bases outside the gene matches: 4. The CDR3 DNA reads TGCAGCGTGGGACTAGCGAGAAACAATGAGCAGTTCTTC. This sequence encodes CSVGLARNNEQFF.

CDR3 sequence reads: CSGVPDRGPNTGELFF. The DNA for the CDR3 is TGCAGTGGCGTCCCGGACAGGGGCCCGAACACCGGGGAGCTGTTTTTT. This chain connects TRBV20-1 to TRBJ2-2; 9 bases are shared with TRBD1. The V gene end was trimmed by 7 bases and the J gene end by 0 bases; junction bases not matched to a gene: 9. Germline V gene lookup returns CDR1 DFQATT and CDR2 SNEGSKA (reference sequence). The CDR3 runs to 16 residues.

This clonotype was observed many times. This chain uses TRBV30 with TRBJ1-5; 9 nucleotides match TRBD1. Germline assignment: CDR1 GTSNPN and CDR2 SVGIG (reference sequence). This CDR3 is 13 amino acids long. The CDR3 reads CAAGQGSNQPQHF. CDR3 bases: TGTGCGGCGGGACAGGGAAGCAATCAGCCCCAGCATTTT.

The sample holds a few counts of this clonotype. V usage is TRBV20-1 and J usage is TRBJ1-1; D possibly corresponds to TRBD1 (5 bases). The CDR3 spans 11 residues. Germline V lookup: CDR1 DFQATT, CDR2 SNEGSKA (reference sequence). Trimming stripped 3 bases from V and 7 bases from J, with 9 bases between. The CDR3 region has the DNA TGCAGTGCTAGTGGGGGGTTTGAAGCTTTCTTT. Its protein product is CSASGGFEAFF.

The chain carries TRBV7-6 and TRBJ2-1; unclear D gene. The V end lost 2 bases, the J end lost 7 bases, and 6 bases lay between the germline ends. There are 12 residues in the CDR3. CDR1 and CDR2 (germline): SGHVS, FNYEAQ. This CDR3 is CASSLYSNEQFF. The DNA of the CDR3 is TGTGCCAGCAGCTTATACTCGAATGAGCAGTTCTTC.

This clonotype was seen repeatedly, ten times or more. CDR3 sequence reads: CSFRDGPYEQYF. The CDR3, as DNA: TGCAGCTTCCGGGACGGACCCTACGAGCAGTACTTC. This chain uses TRBV29-1 with TRBJ2-7; D tentatively reads TRBD1 or TRBD2 (5 bases each). Germline CDR1 is SQVTM and CDR2 is ANQGSEA. The CDR3 extends over 12 amino acids. The ends were cut back, 8 bases at V and 2 bases at J, with 13 bases in the middle.